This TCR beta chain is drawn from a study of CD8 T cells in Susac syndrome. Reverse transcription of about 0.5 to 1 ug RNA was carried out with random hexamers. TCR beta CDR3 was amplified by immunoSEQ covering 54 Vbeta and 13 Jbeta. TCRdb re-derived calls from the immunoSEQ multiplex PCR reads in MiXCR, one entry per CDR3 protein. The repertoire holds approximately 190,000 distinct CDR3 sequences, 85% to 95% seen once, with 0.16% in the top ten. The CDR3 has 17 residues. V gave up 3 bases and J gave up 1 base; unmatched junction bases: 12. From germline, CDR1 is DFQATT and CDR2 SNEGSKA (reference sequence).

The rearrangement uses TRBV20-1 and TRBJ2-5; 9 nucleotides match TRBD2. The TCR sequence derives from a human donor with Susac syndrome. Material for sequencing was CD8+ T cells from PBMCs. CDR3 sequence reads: CSASSFLAGNIQETQYF. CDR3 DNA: TGCAGTGCTAGTAGTTTCCTAGCGGGGAATATCCAAGAGACCCAGTACTTC.